Each of the 18 T cell receptor beta chains below was sequenced from the same sample in a study of cytomegalovirus exposure and HLA in healthy donors. The primer mix had 60 Vbeta and 13 Jbeta primers. Here immunoSEQ multiplex PCR was the method, and the copy in TCRdb shows in-frame clones only, minus some. The sample lists more than 70,000 clones; about 80% were seen once. The sample consisted of PBMCs. These TCRs come from a man aged 25 to 40 in good health and CMV-seropositive.

This chain connects TRBV5-1 to TRBJ2-7, with 8 bases identical to TRBD1. This CDR3 is 15 amino acids long. Unmatched junction bases numbered 8, after V lost 4 bases and J lost 2 bases. Germline V gene sequence: CDR1 SGHRS, CDR2 YFSETQ. The CDR3 loop reads CASSPGQGRTYEQYV. The CDR3 nucleotides read TGCGCCAGCAGCCCAGGACAGGGACGAACCTACGAGCAGTACGTC.

The V gene is TRBV5-1, the J gene TRBJ1-5; the D gene is possibly TRBD1 (6 bases). Looked up from germline, CDR1 is SGHRS and CDR2 is YFSETQ. This CDR3 is 15 amino acids long. The V gene lost 5 bases and the J gene lost 3 bases, with 15 bases spanning the gap. The CDR3 loop is CASSWEGGINQPQHF. In DNA form, the CDR3 reads TGCGCCAGCAGTTGGGAGGGGGGGATCAATCAGCCCCAGCATTTT.

To note about this clone: Different DNA sequences within this sample yield the same CDR3. CDR3 sequence reads: CASSQGTGGNKLSYNSPLHF. The CDR3 nucleotides read TGCGCCAGCAGCCAAGGGACAGGGGGGAACAAACTCTCCTATAATTCACCCCTCCACTTT. The chain links TRBV4-1 to TRBJ1-6, with 10 bases matching TRBD1. The CDR3 has 20 amino acids. With 1 base clipped from V and 0 bases from J, the junction kept 9 bases outside the gene matches. Per the germline V gene, CDR1 is MGHRA and CDR2 is YSYEKL.

V gene TRBV2 combines with J gene TRBJ1-1; unclear D gene. Trimming pared 1 base from V and 3 bases from J, leaving 6 bases between. The length of the CDR3 is 13 residues. CDR1 is SNHLY and CDR2 is FYNNEI in the germline V gene. The CDR3 here is CASSEGRDTEAFF. The CDR3 region has the DNA TGTGCCAGCAGTGAAGGGCGGGACACTGAAGCTTTCTTT. Supplemented by reference TRBV2 and TRBJ1-1, the full variable domain reads EPEVTQTPSHQVTQMGQEVILRCVPISNHLYFYWYRQILGQKVEFLVSFYNNEISEKSEIFDDQFSVERPDGSNFTLKIRSTKLEDSAMYFCASSEGRDTEAFFGQGTRLTVV.

The V call is TRBV7-2, the J call TRBJ1-5, with D possibly matching TRBD1 (6 bases). V shed 2 bases and J shed 5 bases, with 7 bases lying between them. This CDR3 contains 13 residues. CDR1 is SGHTA and CDR2 is FQGNSA in the germline V gene. As DNA, the CDR3 is TGTGCCAGCAGCTTACAGGGGTATCAGCCCCAGCATTTT. This codes for CASSLQGYQPQHF.

The chain uses TRBV5-1 and TRBJ2-2, with 9 bases lining up with TRBD1. CDR1 is SGHRS and CDR2 is YFSETQ in the germline V gene. The trim removed 6 bases at V and 6 bases at J, leaving 9 bases unmatched. This CDR3 is 15 amino acids long. In DNA form, the CDR3 reads TGCGCCAGCACGCCGGGACAGGGCCTCTCCGGGGAGCTGTTTTTT. It encodes CASTPGQGLSGELFF.

This clone has only one observation. V is TRBV7-2 and J is TRBJ1-6; 9 bases map to TRBD1. J lost 6 bases, V lost 3 bases, and 6 bases had no gene match. CDR1 and CDR2 (germline): SGHTA, FQGNSA. The CDR3 sequence is 16 residues long. The CDR3 nucleotides read TGTGCCAGCAGCTTCATGGGACAGGGAGGTAATTCACCCCTCCACTTT. This codes for CASSFMGQGGNSPLHF.

The gene calls are TRBV2 and TRBJ1-4; D not certain. V lost 8 bases to trimming and J lost 8 bases, with 12 bases between them. CDR1 and CDR2 (germline): SNHLY, FYNNEI. The CDR3 covers 12 residues. This chain's CDR3 is CASFRWREKLFF. DNA for the CDR3: TGTGCCAGCTTTCGGTGGAGGGAAAAACTGTTTTTT.

The genes are TRBV30 and TRBJ2-7, with 14 bases identical to TRBD2. Unmatched junction bases numbered 8, after V lost 2 bases and J lost 5 bases. Germline CDR1 is GTSNPN and CDR2 is SVGIG (reference sequence). This CDR3 region has 16 residues. CDR3 loop: CAWSPTGLAGVNEQYF. The CDR3 DNA reads as TGTGCCTGGAGTCCGACGGGACTAGCGGGAGTTAACGAGCAGTACTTC.

This chain uses TRBV2 with TRBJ1-1; the D gene is possibly TRBD1 (6 bases). The CDR3 is made up of 14 amino acids. Germline lookup yields CDR1 SNHLY and CDR2 FYNNEI. The V and J ends lost 10 bases and 5 bases respectively, with 20 bases between them. CDR3 residues: CAIEGYRVLTEAFF. The DNA of the CDR3 is TGTGCCATCGAGGGGTACAGGGTTTTGACTGAAGCTTTCTTT.

The J gene is TRBJ2-7, the V gene TRBV18; TRBD1 might be the D (5 bases). This CDR3 has 14 amino acids. V was trimmed by 3 bases and J by 5 bases, leaving 14 bases between them. Germline-derived CDR1 and CDR2 are KGHSH and LQKENI. CDR3 coding DNA: TGTGCCAGCTCACCGAACAGGTTGCTCGACGAGCAGTACGTC. Protein product: CASSPNRLLDEQYV.

Only a few counts were recorded for this clone. V usage is TRBV4-1 and J usage is TRBJ2-2; 7 bases align to TRBD1. Trimming cost V 2 bases and J 0 bases; bases outside gene matches: 6. CDR1 MGHRA and CDR2 YSYEKL come from the germline V gene. The length of the CDR3 is 17 residues. The CDR3 DNA follows: TGCGCCAGCAGCCAACCCCGGACAGGAGCGAACACCGGGGAGCTGTTTTTT. Protein: CASSQPRTGANTGELFF.

The J gene is TRBJ2-7, the V gene TRBV6-1, with D perhaps matching TRBD2 (5 bases). V lost 2 bases to trimming and J lost 5 bases, with 13 bases between them. The CDR3 has 14 residues. In germline, CDR1 is MNHNS, CDR2 SASEGT. The CDR3 sequence: CASSELGRRNEQYV. CDR3 sequence (DNA): TGTGCCAGCAGTGAATTGGGCCGGAGGAACGAGCAGTACGTC.

V usage is TRBV6-6 and J usage is TRBJ2-7; 11 nucleotides line up with TRBD1. The CDR3 covers 14 residues. V was pared by 2 bases and J by 4 bases, with 1 base of the junction left unmatched. Looked up from germline, CDR1 is MNHNY and CDR2 is SVGAGI (reference sequence). CDR3 in DNA: TGTGCCAGCAGTTACGGGACAGGGGGTTACGAGCAGTACTTC. Protein product: CASSYGTGGYEQYF.

The rearrangement joins TRBV5-6 to TRBJ2-2; 8 nucleotides align to TRBD2. From germline, CDR1 is SGHDT and CDR2 YYEEEE. The V and J ends lost 5 bases and 3 bases, in that order; junction bases with no gene match: 3. The CDR3 covers 14 residues. The CDR3 nucleotides read TGTGCCAGCAGATTAGCGGGGCACACCGGGGAGCTGTTTTTT. Protein sequence: CASRLAGHTGELFF. The variable domain in full, with the rest retrieved from reference TRBV5-6 and TRBJ2-2, is DAGVTQSPTHLIKTRGQQVTLRCSPKSGHDTVSWYQQALGQGPQFIFQYYEEEERQRGNFPDRFSGHQFPNYSSELNVNALLLGDSALYLCASRLAGHTGELFFGEGSRLTVL.

Worth noting for this clone: At the DNA level, this CDR3 is encoded by other sequences in the same sample as well. The genes are TRBV30 and TRBJ2-7, with a possible D match to TRBD2 (7 bases). This CDR3 region has 15 residues. Trimming stripped 2 bases from V and 0 bases from J, with 14 bases between. The V gene's germline CDR1 is GTSNPN and CDR2 SVGIG (reference sequence). Here the CDR3 DNA reads TGTGCCTGGAGTAGGGGGGCTAGCGGCTCCTACGAGCAGTACTTC. Translated, it gives CAWSRGASGSYEQYF.

The chain combines TRBV30 with TRBJ2-7, with D perhaps TRBD2 (7 bases). Trimming cost V 5 bases and J 4 bases, with 12 bases left between them. The CDR3 runs 12 residues. From germline, CDR1 is GTSNPN and CDR2 SVGIG (reference sequence). The DNA of the CDR3 is TGTGCCTGGGGCAGGGGAGGGTACGAGCAGTACTTC. Its protein is CAWGRGGYEQYF.

This clone occurred a few times. V gene TRBV9 combines with J gene TRBJ1-4, with TRBD1 matching over 8 bases. J was trimmed by 5 bases and V by 6 bases; bases with no gene match: 6. The CDR3 has 14 residues. Germline V gives CDR1 SGDLS, CDR2 YYNGEE. Here the CDR3 DNA reads TGTGCCAGCATCCGGACAGGGAACAATGAAAAACTGTTTTTT. It specifies CASIRTGNNEKLFF.